The 11 T cell receptor beta chains below all came from one sample that was sequenced in a study of human T cells and chemical hapten exposure. TCRdb passed the RACE reads through MiXCR, listing each CDR3 protein once. Of fewer than 140,000 distinct CDR3 sequences in the sample, more than 10% were seen once. The time point here: pre-sensitization, week 0. Treatment given: therapeutic diphenylcyclopropenone sensitization with weekly scalp DPC. Here the sequenced sample was whole blood, taken in connection with sensitization to the hapten diphenylcyclopropenone (DPC). The receptors derive from a woman aged 50 to 60 with alopecia areata. Some clones in this sample may be carry-over from other donors' samples.

As for this clonotype: Compared with germline, one end of the junction differs, possibly owing to a read error. The CDR3 DNA reads TGCAGCGTGGGTGACAGGAGTGAGGTATTT. Amino acids: CSVGDRSEVF. This chain links TRBV29-1 with TRBJ1-4, with TRBD1 as a possible D gene (6 bases). This CDR3 contains 10 residues. Germline CDR1 and CDR2: SQVTM and ANQGSEA.

This chain joins TRBV28 and TRBJ1-2; 8 bases match TRBD1. The V and J ends lost 10 bases and 3 bases, in that order; junction bases with no gene match: 1. The CDR3 has 11 residues. Germline assignment: CDR1 MDHEN and CDR2 SYDVKM. CDR3 nucleotide sequence: TGTGCCATACAGGGGGACTATGGCTACACCTTC. Its protein is CAIQGDYGYTF.

This clonotype was observed a handful of times. The rearrangement joins TRBV6-1 to TRBJ2-5; a weak D match, TRBD1 (6 bases). The CDR3 is 14 amino acids. Germline CDR1 reads MNHNS; CDR2 reads SASEGT. V shed 1 base and J shed 2 bases, with 8 bases lying between them. The chain's CDR3 is CASSEGGTQETQYF. In DNA, the CDR3 is TGTGCCAGCAGTGAAGGGGGGACACAAGAGACCCAGTACTTC.

The chain carries TRBV5-4 and TRBJ2-2; tentative D call: TRBD2 (6 bases). The V end lost 3 bases, the J end lost 0 bases, and 12 bases lay between the germline ends. The CDR3 covers 16 residues. Germline-derived CDR1 and CDR2 are SGHNT and YYREEE (reference sequence). This CDR3 is CASSWGGGANTGELFF. Here the CDR3 DNA reads TGTGCCAGCAGCTGGGGCGGCGGGGCGAACACCGGGGAGCTGTTTTTT.

There are many counts of this clonotype. The CDR3 region is CASSPGSLHGTEAFF. CDR3 DNA: TGCGCCAGCAGCCCGGGCTCCCTCCATGGGACTGAAGCTTTCTTT. The J gene is TRBJ1-1, the V gene TRBV5-1; D not certain. Trimming removed 4 bases at V and 5 bases at J, with 18 bases between. The CDR3 is 15 amino acids. The germline V gene encodes CDR1 SGHRS and CDR2 YFSETQ.

This clonotype was counted only a few times. The gene calls are TRBV7-2 and TRBJ2-7; 11 bases agree with TRBD1. The V and J ends lost 6 bases and 3 bases, in that order; junction bases with no gene match: 10. This CDR3 is 16 amino acids long. Germline V gene data show CDR1 as SGHTA and CDR2 as FQGNSA. Written as DNA, the CDR3 is TGTGCCAGCAGGAGCGGACAGGGGGCGAGAATCTACGAGCAGTACTTC. Amino acids: CASRSGQGARIYEQYF. Full variable domain (missing parts from reference TRBV7-2 and TRBJ2-7): GAGVSQSPSNKVTEKGKDVELRCDPISGHTALYWYRQSLGQGLEFLIYFQGNSAPDKSGLPSDRFSAERTGGSVSTLTIQRTQQEDSAVYLCASRSGQGARIYEQYFGPGTRLTVT.

This clonotype was counted at least ten times. The rearrangement links TRBV28 to TRBJ1-4; 7 bases are shared with TRBD1. Per germline, CDR1 MDHEN and CDR2 SYDVKM. J gave up 8 bases and V 6 bases, and 12 bases lay outside the gene matches. The CDR3 sequence is 15 residues long. The CDR3 loop reads CASSPPGPRGEKLFF. CDR3 sequence (DNA): TGTGCCAGCAGCCCGCCGGGACCCAGGGGGGAAAAACTGTTTTTT.

V and J are TRBV5-1 and TRBJ2-1, with a weak D call TRBD2 (5 bases). Germline V gives CDR1 SGHRS, CDR2 YFSETQ. V dropped 1 base and J dropped 4 bases, with 15 bases sitting between them. The CDR3 covers 16 residues. The CDR3 DNA is TGCGCCAGCAGCTTGAGCGGTAGCGTTCAGTACAATGAGCAGTTCTTC. It yields the protein CASSLSGSVQYNEQFF.

The chain combines TRBV28 with TRBJ2-7; TRBD1 is a possible D gene (5 bases). The CDR3 is 13 amino acids. V lost 3 bases and J 3 bases, leaving 9 bases between the germline ends. From germline, CDR1 is MDHEN and CDR2 SYDVKM. Here the CDR3 DNA reads TGTGCCAGCAGTTTTGACAGCCGCTACGAGCAGTACTTC. Its translation is CASSFDSRYEQYF.

The J gene is TRBJ1-1, the V gene TRBV20-1; D is ambiguous. The V and J ends lost 6 bases and 0 bases respectively, with 11 bases between them. Germline V gene sequence: CDR1 DFQATT, CDR2 SNEGSKA (reference sequence). The CDR3 contains 13 residues. The CDR3 loop is CSASASLNTEAFF. As DNA, the CDR3 is TGCAGTGCCTCCGCCTCCCTGAACACTGAAGCTTTCTTT.

This clonotype was counted a few times. This chain links TRBV28 with TRBJ2-5; D gene unclear. This CDR3 contains 14 residues. V lost 5 bases to trimming and J lost 3 bases, with 13 bases between them. From germline, CDR1 is MDHEN and CDR2 SYDVKM. Here the CDR3 DNA reads TGTGCCAGCAGTCTCAGGACGGTCAAAGAGACCCAGTACTTC. Translated, it gives CASSLRTVKETQYF.